The clone carrying this T cell receptor (beta chain) was detected many times. V lost 1 base, J lost 4 bases, and 10 bases lay in between. Germline CDR1 LNHDA, CDR2 SQIVND (reference sequence). The CDR3 contains 14 residues. Profiling relied on immunoSEQ multiplex PCR, and the TCRdb table lists in-frame clones only, not all of them. The table records around 70,000 clones, roughly 80% of them present only once. This entry belongs to a study of blood T cell repertoires in COVID-19. The receptor was isolated from a human donor in a cohort sampled during active COVID-19. The sequenced sample consisted of peripheral blood. This chain connects TRBV19 to TRBJ1-2; D is unclear. CDR3 sequence reads: CASSIGGRSYGYTF. The CDR3 DNA is TGTGCCAGTAGTATAGGTGGCAGATCCTATGGCTACACCTTC. The full variable domain, in which reference TRBV19 and TRBJ1-2 provide the parts outside the CDR3, is DGGITQSPKYLFRKEGQNVTLSCEQNLNHDAMYWYRQDPGQGLRLIYYSQIVNDFQKGDIAEGYSVSREKKESFPLTVTSAQKNPTAFYLCASSIGGRSYGYTFGSGTRLTVV.